This T cell receptor (beta chain) is from a study of blood T cell repertoires in COVID-19. At the level of the study: Samples came from the United States, Italy and Spain, spanning acute and convalescent COVID-19.

V gave up 5 bases and J gave up 0 bases, with 12 bases separating them. Germline loops: CDR1 SGHTA, CDR2 FQGTGA. The CDR3 totals 15 residues. Authors' methods: Researchers report that nucleated cell counts were estimated from reference gene primer amplification. Assay used: immunoSEQ multiplex PCR; TCRdb lists only in-frame clones, some missing. V and J calls and clone size are as listed in that table; D and trimming were resolved from the DNA. The table records under 50,000 clones, roughly nine tenths of them present only once. The sequence was collected from a man in his 70s with active COVID-19. This chain connects TRBV7-3 to TRBJ2-3; no clear D. Sequenced input: peripheral blood. DNA of the CDR3: TGTGCCAGCAGCGCAGGCTGGTCTAGCACAGATACGCAGTATTTT. Its translation is CASSAGWSSTDTQYF.